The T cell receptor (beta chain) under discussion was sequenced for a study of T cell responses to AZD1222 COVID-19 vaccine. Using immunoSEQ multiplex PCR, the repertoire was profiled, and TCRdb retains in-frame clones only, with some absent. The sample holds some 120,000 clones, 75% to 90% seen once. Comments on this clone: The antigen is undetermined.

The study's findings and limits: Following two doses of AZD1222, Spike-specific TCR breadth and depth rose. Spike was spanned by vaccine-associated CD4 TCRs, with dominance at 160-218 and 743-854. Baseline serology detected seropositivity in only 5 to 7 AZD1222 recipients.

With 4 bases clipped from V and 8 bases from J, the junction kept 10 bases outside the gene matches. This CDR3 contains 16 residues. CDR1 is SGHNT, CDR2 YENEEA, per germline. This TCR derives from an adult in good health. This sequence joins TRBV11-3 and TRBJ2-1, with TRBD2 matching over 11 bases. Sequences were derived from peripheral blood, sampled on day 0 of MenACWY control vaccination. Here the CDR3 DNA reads TGTGCCAGCAGCTCCGAACTAGCGGGAGATCCCGATGAGCAGTTCTTC. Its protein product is CASSSELAGDPDEQFF.